The text below deals with one TCR beta chain. The antigen remains undetermined. These data come from a study of cytomegalovirus exposure and HLA in healthy donors. Study-wide results and caveats: The study recorded 160 or so TCR beta chains that were cytomegalovirus-associated. The TCR clusters that emerged in the first cohort tended, a later analysis found, to co-occur in the roughly 120 validation repertoires. It was reported that the classifier diagnosed cytomegalovirus status with high specificity and sensitivity in both the original and validation cohorts.

This CDR3 region has 12 residues. Trimming shortened V by 2 bases and J by 3 bases, and 2 bases separated the two germline ends. The germline V gene encodes CDR1 MDHEN and CDR2 SYDVKM. Sequencing used immunoSEQ multiplex PCR; TCRdb keeps in-frame clones, though not all of them. The data hold about 49,000 clones, with 92% observed a single time. The sequence was collected from a man aged 18 to 30 in good health and CMV-seronegative. Sequencing used PBMCs. The genes are TRBV28 and TRBJ2-1; D is unresolved. CDR3 in DNA: TGTGCCAGCAGTTTACTCTACAATGAGCAGTTCTTC. This translates into CASSLLYNEQFF.